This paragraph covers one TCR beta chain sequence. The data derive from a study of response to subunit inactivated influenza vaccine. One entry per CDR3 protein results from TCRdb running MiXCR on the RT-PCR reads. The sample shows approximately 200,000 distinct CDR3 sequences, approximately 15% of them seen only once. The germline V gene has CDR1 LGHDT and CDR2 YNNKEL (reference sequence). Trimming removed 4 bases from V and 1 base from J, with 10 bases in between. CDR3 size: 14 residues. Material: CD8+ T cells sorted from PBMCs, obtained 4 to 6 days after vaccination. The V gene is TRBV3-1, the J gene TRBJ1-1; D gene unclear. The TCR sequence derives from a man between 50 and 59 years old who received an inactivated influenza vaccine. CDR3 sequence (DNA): TGTGCCAGCAGCCCTCGGCCGGAGAACACTGAAGCTTTCTTT. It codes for CASSPRPENTEAFF.